Here is one TCR beta chain with its context. The sample is drawn from a study of blood T cell repertoires in COVID-19. Looking at the study overall: Some COVID-19 samples were acute and others convalescent; all came from the United States, Italy and Spain. T cells, B-cell-depleted T cells, or PBMCs supplied cDNA or gDNA.

In the original analysis: Estimation of nucleated cell counts relied on the amplification of reference gene primers. Generated by immunoSEQ multiplex PCR, the TCRdb table keeps only in-frame clones and is missing some. V, J and clone size are taken as reported in that table, and D and trimming were inferred from the DNA itself. The data show approximately 190,000 clones, with around 85% seen just once and approximately 2.1% held by the top ten. Sequencing was carried out using peripheral blood. This receptor was identified in a man between 65 and 85 years old with active or convalescent COVID-19.

The CDR3 DNA reads TGTGCCAGCAGCAGGAGACAGGGCGGCAATCAGCCCCAGCATTTT. This encodes CASSRRQGGNQPQHF. The chain employs TRBV3-1 (or the pseudogene TRBV3-2) and TRBJ1-5; 7 nucleotides agree with TRBD1. Per the germline V gene, CDR1 is LGHDT and CDR2 is YNNKEL (reference sequence). CDR3 length equals 15 residues. With 5 bases clipped from V and 2 bases from J, the junction kept 6 bases outside the gene matches.